These 17 T cell receptor beta chains came from one sample sequenced in a study of regulatory T cells in long-lasting Graves disease. Arm-PCR with iRepertoire HTBI primers amplified the CDR3 regions for these TCR beta libraries. TCRdb itself ran the multiplex PCR reads through MiXCR, one entry per CDR3 protein. The sample includes hundreds of thousands of distinct CDR3 sequences, roughly 16% of them seen just once. Time point in this sample: newly diagnosed GD, antithyroid drugs for less than 3 months. The TCR library was made from RNA that had been extracted from PBMCs in TRIzol. These data are also associated with another study on T cells in Graves' hyperthyroidism and ophthalmopathy.

The starting material was peripheral blood mononuclear cells (PBMCs), obtained at new diagnosis, from a patient treated with antithyroid drugs. The receptor set was obtained from a man in his late teens or twenties with Graves disease.

This clonotype was counted between two and nine times. The rearrangement joins TRBV30 to TRBJ2-7; 7 bases agree with TRBD2. V gave up 5 bases and J gave up 5 bases; unmatched junction bases: 12. From germline, CDR1 is GTSNPN and CDR2 SVGIG (reference sequence). The CDR3 length is 14 residues. CDR3 sequence: CAWEAGREIHEQYF. DNA for the CDR3: TGTGCCTGGGAGGCGGGGCGGGAGATCCACGAGCAGTACTTC.

This clonotype was detected a few times. The rearrangement links TRBV20-1 to TRBJ1-1; a possible D gene is TRBD1 (5 bases). This CDR3 is built from 14 residues. The germline V gene has CDR1 DFQATT and CDR2 SNEGSKA (reference sequence). Trimming stripped 1 base from V and 6 bases from J, with 15 bases between. CDR3: CSARATTGVAEAFF. CDR3 coding DNA: TGCAGTGCTAGAGCTACGACGGGGGTAGCTGAAGCTTTCTTT.

This clonotype has a count of ten or more. This chain joins TRBV20-1 and TRBJ2-1; 9 bases are a match to TRBD1. The germline V gene has CDR1 DFQATT and CDR2 SNEGSKA (reference sequence). J lost 5 bases, V lost 6 bases, and 8 bases had no gene match. The CDR3 has 14 amino acids. CDR3 nucleotide sequence: TGCAGTGCCAGGGACAGGGTAGGCCACAATGAGCAGTTCTTC. Its protein is CSARDRVGHNEQFF.

This clonotype was seen at least ten times. The chain joins TRBV11-2 to TRBJ2-7; 10 bases match TRBD2. V was clipped by 0 bases and J by 6 bases; unmatched bases: 5. The CDR3 totals 15 residues. Germline loops: CDR1 SGHAT, CDR2 FQNNGV. The CDR3 loop reads CASSLESGRAAEQYF. The CDR3 nucleotides read TGTGCCAGCAGCTTAGAAAGCGGGAGGGCGGCCGAGCAGTACTTC. The full variable domain, with the rest looked up from reference TRBV11-2 and TRBJ2-7, is EAGVAQSPRYKIIEKRQSVAFWCNPISGHATLYWYQQILGQGPKLLIQFQNNGVVDDSQLPKDRFSAERLKGVDSTLKIQPAKLEDSAVYLCASSLESGRAAEQYFGPGTRLTVT.

V usage is TRBV5-1 and J usage is TRBJ2-2, with 13 bases that match TRBD2. The CDR3 has 18 residues. The germline V gene encodes CDR1 SGHRS and CDR2 YFSETQ. V shed 3 bases and J 4 bases; nucleotides not matched to a gene: 9. CDR3 sequence (DNA): TGCGCCAGCAGCTGGCGACTAGCGGGAGGCAGTGTCACCGGGGAGCTGTTTTTT. Protein sequence: CASSWRLAGGSVTGELFF.

This clonotype was counted only a few times. The chain combines TRBV4-1 with TRBJ2-5; 8 bases are a match to TRBD1. V lost 3 bases to trimming and J lost 1 base; unmatched junction nucleotides: 4. In germline, CDR1 is MGHRA, CDR2 YSYEKL. This CDR3 contains 15 residues. CDR3 region: CASSHLGQGQETQYF. The DNA of the CDR3 is TGCGCCAGCAGCCATCTCGGACAGGGCCAAGAGACCCAGTACTTC.

A note on this clonotype: A read error may account for a junction end that differs from germline. The chain joins TRBV7-9 to TRBJ1-3; D not certain. The CDR3 is 14 residues long. Germline V gene lookup returns CDR1 SEHNR and CDR2 FQNEAQ (reference sequence). In DNA, the CDR3 is TGTGCCAGCAGCTCACTCGAGGCTGGAAACACCATATGTTTT. Translated, it gives CASSSLEAGNTICF.

This clonotype came up a few times. The CDR3 region is CASSLSLPGESWEAYSYNEQFF. DNA for the CDR3: TGTGCCAGCAGTTTATCGCTGCCGGGGGAGTCGTGGGAGGCCTACTCCTACAATGAGCAGTTCTTC. The chain has TRBV28 and TRBJ2-1, with D perhaps matching TRBD2 (6 bases). CDR3 length: 22 residues. Germline V gives CDR1 MDHEN, CDR2 SYDVKM. Between the trimmed V and J ends, which lost 1 base and 0 bases, there was a span of 28 bases.

This clonotype was seen at least ten times. The chain combines TRBV28 with TRBJ1-1; D call uncertain. This CDR3 has 12 residues. Germline loops: CDR1 MDHEN, CDR2 SYDVKM. V gave up 6 bases and J gave up 1 base, with 6 bases separating them. For the CDR3, the DNA is TGTGCCAGCAGCTTCCAGAACACTGAAGCTTTCTTT. This gives the protein CASSFQNTEAFF.

This clonotype was observed at least ten times. The chain recombines TRBV11-2 with TRBJ2-1; D perhaps matches TRBD2 (5 bases). Germline assignment: CDR1 SGHAT and CDR2 FQNNGV. The CDR3 is 13 residues long. Trimming took 5 bases from V and 5 from J, leaving 10 bases between them. CDR3 residues: CASSIGLNNEQFF. The CDR3 bases are TGTGCCAGCAGCATAGGACTGAACAATGAGCAGTTCTTC.

This clonotype was counted between two and nine times. This chain connects TRBV20-1 to TRBJ2-1, with no clear D. Germline values: CDR1 DFQATT, CDR2 SNEGSKA (reference sequence). There are 13 residues in the CDR3. Trimming took off 4 bases at V and 2 bases at J, with 9 bases between the two ends. The CDR3 protein is CSATSATYNEQFF. The CDR3 nucleotides are TGCAGTGCTACTTCCGCTACCTACAATGAGCAGTTCTTC.

This clonotype was recorded many times. This sequence joins TRBV7-9 and TRBJ2-7; 10 nucleotides agree with TRBD1. CDR1 and CDR2 from the germline V gene are SEHNR and FQNEAQ (reference sequence). V was clipped by 6 bases and J by 6 bases; unmatched bases: 11. The length of the CDR3 is 15 residues. CDR3 sequence (DNA): TGTGCCAGCAGTTTGACAGGGGGCGAGTCAGTCGAGCAGTACTTC. As protein: CASSLTGGESVEQYF.

The rearrangement joins TRBV5-1 to TRBJ1-2, with TRBD1 matching 7 bases. This CDR3 spans 14 amino acids. J lost 2 bases, V lost 4 bases, and 5 bases had no gene match. Germline V CDR1 and CDR2: SGHRS, YFSETQ. CDR3 sequence: CASSTGQDNYGYTF. The DNA for the CDR3 is TGCGCCAGCAGCACCGGACAGGACAACTATGGCTACACCTTC.

The rearrangement joins TRBV20-1 to TRBJ2-2; 7 nucleotides agree with TRBD2. The CDR3 sequence is 16 residues long. The germline V gene encodes CDR1 DFQATT and CDR2 SNEGSKA (reference sequence). Trimming took 3 bases from V and 2 from J; bases not matched to a gene: 9. The CDR3 protein is CSARRLADPNTGELFF. As DNA, the CDR3 is TGCAGTGCTAGGCGCCTAGCGGACCCTAACACCGGGGAGCTGTTTTTT.

At least ten counts were recorded for this clonotype. The chain recombines TRBV5-1 with TRBJ2-5; D is undetermined. V was shortened by 1 base and J by 2 bases, with 12 bases between the two germline ends. Per the germline V gene, CDR1 is SGHRS and CDR2 is YFSETQ. This CDR3 region has 15 residues. DNA of the CDR3: TGCGCCAGCAGCTTGTCAGGTTCGGAACAAGAGACCCAGTACTTC. This gives the protein CASSLSGSEQETQYF. Full variable domain (missing parts from reference TRBV5-1 and TRBJ2-5): KAGVTQTPRYLIKTRGQQVTLSCSPISGHRSVSWYQQTPGQGLQFLFEYFSETQRNKGNFPGRFSGRQFSNSRSEMNVSTLELGDSALYLCASSLSGSEQETQYFGPGTRLLVL.

Many counts were recorded for this clonotype. This chain connects TRBV7-9 to TRBJ2-3; 9 bases align to TRBD1. Trimming cost V 4 bases and J 3 bases; bases outside gene matches: 17. The CDR3 sequence is 19 residues long. From germline, CDR1 is SEHNR and CDR2 FQNEAQ (reference sequence). The CDR3 region has the DNA TGTGCCAGCAGCTCAACCGGGAGAATACAGGGGGCAACTACAGATACGCAGTATTTT. As protein: CASSSTGRIQGATTDTQYF.

The chain is built from TRBV20-1 and TRBJ2-1, with D possibly TRBD2 on 6 matching bases. This CDR3 spans 17 amino acids. Deletions cut 6 bases from V and 5 bases from J, with 26 bases between. Looked up from germline, CDR1 is DFQATT and CDR2 is SNEGSKA (reference sequence). The CDR3 sequence: CSASGWGGDGSDNEQFF. The CDR3 region has the DNA TGCAGTGCCAGTGGTTGGGGTGGGGACGGGAGCGACAATGAGCAGTTCTTC.